A single sample is the source of the 6 T cell receptor beta chains below, sequenced in a study of control samples from healthy donors and cancer patients. Repertoires were generated with immunoSEQ multiplex PCR, while TCRdb's copy carries only in-frame clones and drops some. The data contain around 43,000 clones, about 93% of them singletons. Sequencing was carried out using blood. The receptors originated from a woman aged 50 to 60 in good health.

This sequence joins TRBV6-5 and TRBJ2-5, with D perhaps TRBD2 (6 bases). Trimming shortened V by 5 bases and J by 2 bases, and 12 bases separated the two germline ends. Germline V lookup: CDR1 MNHEY, CDR2 SVGAGI. The CDR3 is 14 residues long. Written as DNA, the CDR3 is TGTGCCAGCAGTACCCGGGACTGGCAAGAGACCCAGTACTTC. Translation gives CASSTRDWQETQYF.

The DNA of the CDR3 is TGTGCCAGCAGCCCAGACAGGACCCCCACGAGGGCCCAGTACTTC. It encodes CASSPDRTPTRAQYF. The chain combines TRBV7-2 with TRBJ2-5, with D perhaps TRBD1 (6 bases). From germline, CDR1 is SGHTA and CDR2 FQGNSA. The ends were cut back, 5 bases at V and 9 bases at J, with 22 bases in the middle. The CDR3 has 15 residues.

The chain couples TRBV5-5 to TRBJ2-3, with no clear D. Germline-derived CDR1 and CDR2 are SGHKS and YYEKEE (reference sequence). Trimming took off 0 bases at V and 0 bases at J, with 5 bases between the two ends. The CDR3 length is 14 residues. In DNA, the CDR3 is TGTGCCAGCAGCTTGGGGCCTAGCACAGATACGCAGTATTTT. Protein product: CASSLGPSTDTQYF.

This chain connects TRBV14 to TRBJ1-4, with TRBD1 as a possible D gene (5 bases). Trimming pared 1 base from V and 3 bases from J, leaving 9 bases between. CDR3 size: 15 residues. From germline, CDR1 is SGHDN and CDR2 FVKESK. The chain's CDR3 is CASSQVQGANEKLFF. CDR3 nucleotide sequence: TGTGCCAGCAGCCAAGTTCAGGGAGCTAATGAAAAACTGTTTTTT.

This clone was seen just once. Here the CDR3 DNA reads TGTGCCAGTATCCGGCAGGGAGGCATGAACACTGAAGCTTTCTTT. The encoded protein is CASIRQGGMNTEAFF. The chain recombines TRBV19 with TRBJ1-1, with D perhaps TRBD1 (5 bases). With 7 bases removed from V and 0 bases from J, the gap between germline ends came to 15 bases. The V gene's germline CDR1 is LNHDA and CDR2 SQIVND (reference sequence). This CDR3 comprises 15 residues.

The chain uses TRBV10-3 and TRBJ1-1; TRBD1 matches at 9 bases. Trimming removed 6 bases from V and 0 bases from J; junction bases left unmatched: 5. CDR3 size: 15 residues. Germline V gene sequence: CDR1 ENHRY, CDR2 SYGVKD. The CDR3 reads CAIRTGGTMNTEAFF. The CDR3 bases are TGTGCCATCAGGACAGGGGGAACCATGAACACTGAAGCTTTCTTT.